This T cell receptor (beta chain) is from a study of CXCR4 blockade with PD-1 therapy in pancreatic cancer. CDR3 length: 14 residues. CDR1 is SGHRS and CDR2 is YFSETQ in the germline V gene. The V and J ends lost 6 bases and 6 bases, in that order; junction bases with no gene match: 11. Method: immunoSEQ multiplex PCR; TCRdb's copy keeps in-frame clones and lacks some. The repertoire holds 5,600 or so clones, with nearly 50% as singletons. Sequenced material: tumor tissue. The V and J genes are TRBV5-1 and TRBJ1-1, with 7 bases fitting TRBD1. The TCR was taken from a human donor with pancreatic ductal adenocarcinoma. The CDR3 here is CASTGGGQAAEAFF. CDR3 coding DNA: TGCGCCAGCACCGGAGGCGGACAGGCCGCTGAAGCTTTCTTT.